The sequence of this TCR beta chain was determined in a study of blood T cells in healthy people across ages. General observations from the study: Diversity was higher, and naive CD4+ cells more numerous, in long-lived donors than in aged donors. Bulk PBMC profiling left naive and antigen-experienced comparisons inconclusive.

PCR was performed a second time for about 6 to 11 cycles using a sample-barcoded 5' primer and a J-beta primer mix. Every sample gave at least 3 million paired-end reads containing CDR3. MiXCR, applied by TCRdb to the 5' RACE reads, yields one record per CDR3 protein. The data show about 650,000 distinct CDR3 sequences, approximately 31% seen once. This clonotype has at least ten counts. Its antigen is unidentified. V lost 1 base and J 5 bases, leaving 8 bases between the germline ends. Germline assignment: CDR1 SGDLS and CDR2 YYNGEE. CDR3 length equals 13 residues. The receptor's source is a woman of 80 years or more in good health. Sequencing input: blood. V gene TRBV9 combines with J gene TRBJ2-3; D gene uncertain. The CDR3 loop reads CASSVPFGDTQYF. CDR3 coding DNA: TGTGCCAGCAGCGTACCCTTCGGAGATACGCAGTATTTT.